The source of this T cell receptor (beta chain) is a study of monozygotic twins with cystic fibrosis. Study-level background: Library input was 2.5 to 3.5 micrograms of fragmented DNA, with roughly 14 PCR cycles. Study results and caveats: Median Simpson clonality of approximately 0.01 suggested naive T cells predominated.

Trimming cost V 6 bases and J 2 bases, with 10 bases left between them. There are 13 residues in the CDR3. Germline CDR1 is KGHSH and CDR2 is LQKENI. About this clone itself: Its cognate antigen is unknown.

Profiling relied on immunoSEQ multiplex PCR, and the TCRdb table lists in-frame clones only, not all of them. The data show roughly 10,000 clones, just over 99% seen once. The specimen was blood. The chain links TRBV18 to TRBJ2-5; D may match TRBD1 or TRBD2 (5 bases each). The TCR originated in a man aged 18 to 30 with cystic fibrosis. The CDR3 sequence: CASSGTAQETQYF. The CDR3 bases are TGTGCCAGCTCGGGGACGGCTCAAGAGACCCAGTACTTC. Full variable domain (outside the CDR3, taken from reference TRBV18 and TRBJ2-5): NAGVMQNPRHLVRRRGQEARLRCSPMKGHSHVYWYRQLPEEGLKFMVYLQKENIIDESGMPKERFSAEFPKEGPSILRIQQVVRGDSAAYFCASSGTAQETQYFGPGTRLLVL.